This is a list of T cell receptor beta chains from one sample in a study of blood T cell repertoires in COVID-19. This table comes from immunoSEQ multiplex PCR, and its TCRdb copy is limited to in-frame clones, with some not included. The table shows around 260,000 clones, with 90% occurring only once. Sequenced input: PBMCs or T cells enriched from blood (not recorded which). The receptors derive from a woman in her twenties or thirties who had recovered from COVID-19. Both conserved end residues are trimmed from each CDR3. Clone size is given for some rows only: seen once, a few or many times, or a class if the clone is expanded.

>-|TRBJ2-1|TRBV6-4
ASSLAGGYNEQF
>-|TRBJ2-6|TRBV5-1
ASSFSGTGSTASGANVLT
>-|TRBJ1-6|TRBV9
ASSLGQGSHSPLH
>-|TRBJ2-5|TRBV10-3
AISLRGETQY
>-|TRBJ2-3|TRBV4-3
ASSRLLAGGIADTQY
>few|TRBJ2-1|TRBV11-2
ASSLASGRIDNEQF
>-|TRBJ1-2|TRBV27
ASSSSTYPVNYT
>-|TRBJ2-7|TRBV6-2/TRBV6-3
ASSYPGQDTYEQY
>-|TRBJ1-4|TRBV28
ASSTPSSGVGEKLF
>-|TRBJ2-2|TRBV7-3
ASRTGGNTGELF
>once|TRBJ1-4|TRBV30
AWTGGGRGEKLF
>-|TRBJ2-3|TRBV15
ATSRDVGGTDTQY
>-|TRBJ1-2|TRBV27
ASSLIGSQGGYGYT
>-|TRBJ2-2|TRBV14
ASSPTRQRNTGELF
>-|TRBJ2-5|TRBV3-1/TRBV3-2
ASSQSETQY
>-|TRBJ2-3|TRBV3-1/TRBV3-2
ASSLRTGPGTDTQY
>-|TRBJ2-7|TRBV28
ASSLSDEQY
>-|TRBJ1-2|TRBV20-1
SASRSGGAPAYGYT
>-|TRBJ2-3|TRBV9
ASATSGSTDTQY
>-|TRBJ1-4|TRBV9
ASSVLGTGNEKLF
>-|TRBJ2-1|TRBV27
ASSDSVGQF
>-|TRBJ2-7|TRBV28
ASSLAGPYEQY
>-|TRBJ2-7|TRBV7-2
ASSSPSRTRADEQY
>-|TRBJ2-7|TRBV5-4
ASSVPTGAASYEQY
>-|TRBJ1-1|TRBV6-2/TRBV6-3
ASSYGDRNTEAF
>-|TRBJ2-3|TRBV5-8
ASSRGQTASTDTQY
>-|TRBJ1-1|TRBV14
ASSQGGTEAF
>-|TRBJ2-1|TRBV7-2
ASSALGGIGNEQF
>-|TRBJ1-1|TRBV28
ASSLWTGPNTEAF
>-|TRBJ1-1|TRBV10-2
ASRIQMNTEAF
>-|TRBJ2-2|TRBV7-3
ASSLLGQPNTGELF
>-|TRBJ2-5|TRBV12-3/TRBV12-4
ASSSGQGETQY
>once|TRBJ2-1|TRBV10-1
ASSESGLAGGGEQF
>-|TRBJ2-3|TRBV5-1
ASSSQLSSRDTQY
>-|TRBJ2-2|TRBV25-1
ASSDPLTTQRTGELF
>-|TRBJ2-7|TRBV3-1/TRBV3-2
ASSQGTAYEQY
>-|TRBJ2-2|TRBV19
ASSTGGEFPGELF
>-|TRBJ2-1|TRBV27
ASTTSGSHNEQF
>-|TRBJ1-2|TRBV4-1
ASSRQLDRANYGYT
>-|TRBJ2-3|TRBV9
ASSVGTGTDTQY
>-|TRBJ1-4|TRBV4-1
ASSQGGEKLF
>-|TRBJ1-4|TRBV28
ASERQAWGELF
>-|TRBJ2-2|TRBV7-3
ASSVQGANTGELF
>-|TRBJ2-7|TRBV10-3
AISESGGREQY
>-|TRBJ2-6|TRBV28
ASSLGGTGFSGANVLT
>-|TRBJ1-2|TRBV27
ASSLAGWGRNYGYT
>-|TRBJ2-2|TRBV4-1
ASSHKGTGSLRGNTGELF